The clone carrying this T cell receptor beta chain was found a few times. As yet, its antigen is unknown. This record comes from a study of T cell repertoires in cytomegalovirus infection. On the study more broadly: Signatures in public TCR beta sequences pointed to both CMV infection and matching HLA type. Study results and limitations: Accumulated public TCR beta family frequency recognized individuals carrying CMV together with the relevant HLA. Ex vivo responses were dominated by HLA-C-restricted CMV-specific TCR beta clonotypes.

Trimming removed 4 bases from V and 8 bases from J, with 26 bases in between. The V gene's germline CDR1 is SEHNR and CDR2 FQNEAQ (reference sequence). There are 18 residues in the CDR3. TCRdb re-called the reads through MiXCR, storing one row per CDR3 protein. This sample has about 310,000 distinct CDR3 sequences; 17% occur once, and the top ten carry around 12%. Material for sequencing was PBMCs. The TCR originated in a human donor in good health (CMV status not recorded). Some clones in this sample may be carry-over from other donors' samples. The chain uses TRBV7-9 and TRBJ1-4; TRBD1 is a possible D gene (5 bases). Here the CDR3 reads CASSSRGGGVTPWEKLFF. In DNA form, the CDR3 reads TGTGCCAGCAGCTCTCGGGGCGGGGGTGTGACCCCCTGGGAAAAACTGTTTTTT.